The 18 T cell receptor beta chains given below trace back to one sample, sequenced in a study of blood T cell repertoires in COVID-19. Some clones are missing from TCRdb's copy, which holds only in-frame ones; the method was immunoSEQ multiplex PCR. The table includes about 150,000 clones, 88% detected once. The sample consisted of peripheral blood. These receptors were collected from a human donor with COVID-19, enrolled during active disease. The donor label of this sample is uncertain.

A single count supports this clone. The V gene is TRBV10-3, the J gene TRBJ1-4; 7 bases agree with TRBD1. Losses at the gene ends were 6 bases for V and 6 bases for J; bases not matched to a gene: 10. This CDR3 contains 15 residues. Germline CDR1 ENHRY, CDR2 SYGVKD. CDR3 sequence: CAISQQGNGYEKLFF. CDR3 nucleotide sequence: TGTGCCATCAGCCAACAGGGGAATGGCTATGAAAAACTGTTTTTT.

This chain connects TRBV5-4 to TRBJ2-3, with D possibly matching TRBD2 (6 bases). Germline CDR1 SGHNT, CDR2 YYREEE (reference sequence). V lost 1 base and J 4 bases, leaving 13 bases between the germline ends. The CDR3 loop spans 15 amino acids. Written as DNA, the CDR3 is TGTGCCAGCAGCTTGAAACGGGGGATGTCAGATACGCAGTATTTT. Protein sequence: CASSLKRGMSDTQYF.

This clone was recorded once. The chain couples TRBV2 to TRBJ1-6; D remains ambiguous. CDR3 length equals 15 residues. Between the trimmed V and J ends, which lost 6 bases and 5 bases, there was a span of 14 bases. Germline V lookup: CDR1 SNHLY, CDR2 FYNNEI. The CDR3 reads CASRPSQVDNSPLHF. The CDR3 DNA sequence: TGTGCCAGCAGGCCCAGTCAGGTCGATAATTCACCCCTCCACTTT.

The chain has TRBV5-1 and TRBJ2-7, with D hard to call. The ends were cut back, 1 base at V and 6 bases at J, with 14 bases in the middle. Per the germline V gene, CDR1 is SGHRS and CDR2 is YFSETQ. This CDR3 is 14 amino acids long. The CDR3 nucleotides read TGCGCCAGCAGCTTGTTAGCCACCTCTGCCGAGCAGTACTTC. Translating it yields CASSLLATSAEQYF.

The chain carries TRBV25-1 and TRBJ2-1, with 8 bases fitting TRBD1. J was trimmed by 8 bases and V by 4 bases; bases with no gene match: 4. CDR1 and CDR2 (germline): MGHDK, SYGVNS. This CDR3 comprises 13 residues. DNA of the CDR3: TGTGCCAGCAGTGGCCAGGGGGCCGATGAGCAGTTCTTC. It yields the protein CASSGQGADEQFF.

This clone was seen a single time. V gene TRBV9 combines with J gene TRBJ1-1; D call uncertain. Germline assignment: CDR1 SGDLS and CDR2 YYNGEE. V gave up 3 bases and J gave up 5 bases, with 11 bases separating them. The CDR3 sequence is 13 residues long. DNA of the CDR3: TGTGCCAGCAGCGCACGGGTGGATACTGAAGCTTTCTTT. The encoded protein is CASSARVDTEAFF.

The CDR3: CASMALGNTIYF. As DNA, the CDR3 is TGTGCCAGCATGGCTCTCGGAAACACCATATATTTT. The chain employs TRBV6-6 and TRBJ1-3, with D uncertain. There are 12 residues in the CDR3. Trimming shortened V by 7 bases and J by 4 bases, and 8 bases separated the two germline ends. Germline loops: CDR1 MNHNY, CDR2 SVGAGI (reference sequence).

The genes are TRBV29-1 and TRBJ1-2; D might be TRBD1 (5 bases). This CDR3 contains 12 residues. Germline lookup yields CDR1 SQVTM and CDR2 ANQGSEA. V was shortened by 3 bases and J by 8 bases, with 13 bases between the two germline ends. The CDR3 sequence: CSVEGGAGGYTF. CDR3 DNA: TGCAGCGTTGAGGGTGGGGCGGGAGGCTACACCTTC.

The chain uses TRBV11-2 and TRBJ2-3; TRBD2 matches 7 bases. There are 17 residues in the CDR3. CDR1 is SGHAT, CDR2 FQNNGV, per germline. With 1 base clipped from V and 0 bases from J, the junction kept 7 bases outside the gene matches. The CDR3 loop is CASSLGAGTPSTDTQYF. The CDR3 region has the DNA TGTGCCAGCAGCTTAGGAGCGGGGACCCCTAGCACAGATACGCAGTATTTT.

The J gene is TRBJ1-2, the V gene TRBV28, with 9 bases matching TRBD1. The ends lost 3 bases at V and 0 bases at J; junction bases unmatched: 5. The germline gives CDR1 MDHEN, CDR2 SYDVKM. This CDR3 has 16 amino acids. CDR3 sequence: CASSLAGTGSNYGYTF. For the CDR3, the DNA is TGTGCCAGCAGTTTGGCCGGGACAGGGTCTAACTATGGCTACACCTTC.

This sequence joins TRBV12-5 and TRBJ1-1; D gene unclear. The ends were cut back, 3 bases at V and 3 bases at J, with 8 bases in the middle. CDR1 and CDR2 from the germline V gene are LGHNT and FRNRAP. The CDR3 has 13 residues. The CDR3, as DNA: TGTGCTAGTGGTTTAAGAGGCTACACTGAAGCTTTCTTT. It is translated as CASGLRGYTEAFF.

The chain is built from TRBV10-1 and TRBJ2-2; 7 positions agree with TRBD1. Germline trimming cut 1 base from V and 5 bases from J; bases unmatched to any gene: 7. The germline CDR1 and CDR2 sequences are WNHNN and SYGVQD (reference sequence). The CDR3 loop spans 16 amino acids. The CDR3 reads CASSEFEGASTGELFF. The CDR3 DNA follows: TGCGCCAGCAGTGAGTTTGAGGGGGCTAGTACCGGGGAGCTGTTTTTT.

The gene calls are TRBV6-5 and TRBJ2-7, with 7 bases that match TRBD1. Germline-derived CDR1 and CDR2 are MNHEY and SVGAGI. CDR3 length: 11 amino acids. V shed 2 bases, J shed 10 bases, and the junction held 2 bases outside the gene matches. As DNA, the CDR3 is TGTGCCAGCAGTTACGGGACAGTACAGTACTTC. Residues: CASSYGTVQYF.

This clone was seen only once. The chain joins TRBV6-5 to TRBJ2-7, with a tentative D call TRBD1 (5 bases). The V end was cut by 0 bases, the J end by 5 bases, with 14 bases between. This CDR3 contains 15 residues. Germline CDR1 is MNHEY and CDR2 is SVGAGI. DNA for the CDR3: TGTGCCAGCAGTTACTCGACGGCAGGGTTTAACGAGCAGTACTTC. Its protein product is CASSYSTAGFNEQYF.

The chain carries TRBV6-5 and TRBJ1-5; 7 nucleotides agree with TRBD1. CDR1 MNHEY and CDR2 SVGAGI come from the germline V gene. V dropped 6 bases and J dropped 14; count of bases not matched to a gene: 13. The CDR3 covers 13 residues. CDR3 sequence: CASRGAGQLVEHF. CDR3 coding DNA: TGTGCCAGCAGGGGGGCGGGACAGCTGGTGGAGCATTTT.

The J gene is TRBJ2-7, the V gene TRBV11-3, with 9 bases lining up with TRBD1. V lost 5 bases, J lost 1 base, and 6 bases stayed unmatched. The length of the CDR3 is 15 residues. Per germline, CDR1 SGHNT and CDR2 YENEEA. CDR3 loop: CASSPGQGTSYEQYF. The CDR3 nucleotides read TGTGCCAGCAGCCCAGGACAGGGGACGTCCTACGAGCAGTACTTC.

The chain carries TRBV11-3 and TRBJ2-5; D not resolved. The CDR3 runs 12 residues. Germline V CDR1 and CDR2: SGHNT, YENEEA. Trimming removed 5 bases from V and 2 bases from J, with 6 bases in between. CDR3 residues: CASSPGQETQYF. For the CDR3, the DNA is TGTGCCAGCAGCCCAGGACAAGAGACCCAGTACTTC.

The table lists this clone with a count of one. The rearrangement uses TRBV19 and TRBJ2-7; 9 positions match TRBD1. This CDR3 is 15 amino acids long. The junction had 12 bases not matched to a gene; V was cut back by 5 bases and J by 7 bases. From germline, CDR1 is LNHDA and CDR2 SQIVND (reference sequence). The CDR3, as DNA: TGTGCCAGTAGTGAAGGAACAGGGGGCCGGGGGGAGCAGTACTTC. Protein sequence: CASSEGTGGRGEQYF.